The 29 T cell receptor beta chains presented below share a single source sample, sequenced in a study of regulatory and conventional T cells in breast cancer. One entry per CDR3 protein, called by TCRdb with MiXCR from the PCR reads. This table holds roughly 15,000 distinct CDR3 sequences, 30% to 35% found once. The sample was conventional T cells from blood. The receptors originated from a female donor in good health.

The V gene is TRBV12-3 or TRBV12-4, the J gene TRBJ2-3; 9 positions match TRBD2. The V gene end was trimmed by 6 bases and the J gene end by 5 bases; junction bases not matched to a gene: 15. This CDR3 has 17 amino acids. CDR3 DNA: TGTGCCAGCAGGGGTCGGGGGGGCCTGACTAGCGGAGATACGCAGTATTTT. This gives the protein CASRGRGGLTSGDTQYF.

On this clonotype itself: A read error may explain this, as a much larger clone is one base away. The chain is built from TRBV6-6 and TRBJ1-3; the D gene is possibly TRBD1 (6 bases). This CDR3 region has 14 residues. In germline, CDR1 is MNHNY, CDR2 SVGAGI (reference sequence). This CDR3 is CASSLQGGGNTTYF. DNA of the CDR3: TGTGCCAGCAGCCTACAGGGTGGTGGAAACACCACATATTTT.

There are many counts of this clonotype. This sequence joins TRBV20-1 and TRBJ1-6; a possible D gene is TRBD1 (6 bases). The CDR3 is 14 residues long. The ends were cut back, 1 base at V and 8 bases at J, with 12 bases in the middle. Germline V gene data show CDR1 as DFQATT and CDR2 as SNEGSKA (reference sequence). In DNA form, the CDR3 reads TGCAGTGCTAGAGCCACAGGGTCTGATTCACCCCTCCACTTT. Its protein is CSARATGSDSPLHF.

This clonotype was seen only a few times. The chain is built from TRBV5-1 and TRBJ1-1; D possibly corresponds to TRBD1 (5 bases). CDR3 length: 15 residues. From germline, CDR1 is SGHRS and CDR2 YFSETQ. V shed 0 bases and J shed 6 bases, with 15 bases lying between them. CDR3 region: CASSLGGVDKAEAFF. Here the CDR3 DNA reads TGCGCCAGCAGCTTGGGAGGGGTAGACAAGGCTGAAGCTTTCTTT.

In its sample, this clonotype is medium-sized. The CDR3 DNA sequence: TGTGCCAGCAGCCAAGTGGCTAGCAACCCCTACGAGCAGTACTTC. Translating it yields CASSQVASNPYEQYF. The gene calls are TRBV4-2 and TRBJ2-7, with D possibly matching TRBD2 (5 bases). V was pared by 1 base and J by 2 bases, with 12 bases between. The germline V gene encodes CDR1 LGHNA and CDR2 YNFKEQ. This CDR3 is 15 amino acids long.

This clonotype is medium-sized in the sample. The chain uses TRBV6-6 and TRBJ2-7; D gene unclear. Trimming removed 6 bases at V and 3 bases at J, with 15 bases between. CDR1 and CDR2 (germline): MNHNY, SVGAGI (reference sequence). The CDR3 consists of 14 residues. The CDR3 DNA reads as TGTGCCAGCAGCCCCGGAAACCTCCTCTACGAGCAGTACTTC. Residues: CASSPGNLLYEQYF.

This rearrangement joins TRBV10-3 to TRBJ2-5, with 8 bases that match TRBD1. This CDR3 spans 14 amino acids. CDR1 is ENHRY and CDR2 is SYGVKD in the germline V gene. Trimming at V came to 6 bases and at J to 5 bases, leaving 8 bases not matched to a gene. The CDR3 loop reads CAISPTGGWETQYF. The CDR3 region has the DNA TGTGCCATCAGCCCAACAGGGGGTTGGGAGACCCAGTACTTC.

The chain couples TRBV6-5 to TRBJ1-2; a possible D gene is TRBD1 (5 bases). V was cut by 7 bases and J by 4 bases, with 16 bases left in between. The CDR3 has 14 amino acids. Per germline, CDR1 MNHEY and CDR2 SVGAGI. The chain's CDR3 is CASTGGRGGYGYTF. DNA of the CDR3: TGTGCCAGCACCGGGGGTAGGGGAGGCTATGGCTACACCTTC.

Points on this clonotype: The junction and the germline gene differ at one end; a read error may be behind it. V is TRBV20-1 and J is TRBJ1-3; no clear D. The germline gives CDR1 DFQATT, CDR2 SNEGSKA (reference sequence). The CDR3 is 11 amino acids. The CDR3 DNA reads TGCAGTGCTAGAGAGGGTTACACCTTATATTTT. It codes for CSAREGYTLYF.

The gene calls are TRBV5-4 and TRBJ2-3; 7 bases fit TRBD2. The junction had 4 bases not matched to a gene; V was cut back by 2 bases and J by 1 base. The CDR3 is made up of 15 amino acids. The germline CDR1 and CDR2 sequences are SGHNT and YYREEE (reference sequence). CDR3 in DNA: TGTGCCAGCAGCTTTGGCGGGGGTGGCACAGATACGCAGTATTTT. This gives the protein CASSFGGGGTDTQYF.

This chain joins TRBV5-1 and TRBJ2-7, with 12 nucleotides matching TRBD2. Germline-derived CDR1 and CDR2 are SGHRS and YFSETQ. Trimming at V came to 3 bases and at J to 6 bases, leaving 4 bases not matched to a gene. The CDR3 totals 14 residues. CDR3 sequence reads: CASSWTSGDCEQYF. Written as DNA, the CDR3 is TGCGCCAGCAGCTGGACTAGCGGGGACTGCGAGCAGTACTTC.

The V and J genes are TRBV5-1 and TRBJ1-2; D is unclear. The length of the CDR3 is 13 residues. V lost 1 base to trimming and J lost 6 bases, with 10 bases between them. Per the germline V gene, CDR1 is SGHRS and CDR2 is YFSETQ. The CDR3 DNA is TGCGCCAGCAGCTTGTCAGTCGCAAATGGCTACACCTTC. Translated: CASSLSVANGYTF.

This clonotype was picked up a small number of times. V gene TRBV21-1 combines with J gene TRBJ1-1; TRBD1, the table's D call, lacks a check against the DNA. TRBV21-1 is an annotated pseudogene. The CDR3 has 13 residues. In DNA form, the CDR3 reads TGTGCCAGCAGCAAAAAGGCCAGGGGTAATGCTTTCTTT. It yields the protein CASSKKARGNAFF.

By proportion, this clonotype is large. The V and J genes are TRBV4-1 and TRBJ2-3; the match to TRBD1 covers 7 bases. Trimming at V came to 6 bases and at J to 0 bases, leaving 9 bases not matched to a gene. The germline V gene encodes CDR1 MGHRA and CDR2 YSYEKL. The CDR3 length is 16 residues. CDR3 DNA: TGCGCCAGCAGGGATGCGACAGGGTCGAGCACAGATACGCAGTATTTT. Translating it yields CASRDATGSSTDTQYF.

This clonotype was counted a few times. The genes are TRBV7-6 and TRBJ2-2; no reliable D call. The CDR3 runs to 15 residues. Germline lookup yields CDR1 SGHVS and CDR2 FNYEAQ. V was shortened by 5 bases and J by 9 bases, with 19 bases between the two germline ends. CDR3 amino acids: CASSDAITERRELFF. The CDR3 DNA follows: TGTGCCAGCAGCGATGCCATCACGGAAAGGAGGGAGCTGTTTTTT.

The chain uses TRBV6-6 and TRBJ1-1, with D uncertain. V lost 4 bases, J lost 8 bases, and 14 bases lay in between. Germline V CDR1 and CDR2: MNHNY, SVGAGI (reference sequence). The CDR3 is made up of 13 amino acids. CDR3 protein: CASSLVGGSEAFF. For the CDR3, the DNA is TGTGCCAGCAGTTTAGTTGGTGGCAGCGAAGCTTTCTTT.

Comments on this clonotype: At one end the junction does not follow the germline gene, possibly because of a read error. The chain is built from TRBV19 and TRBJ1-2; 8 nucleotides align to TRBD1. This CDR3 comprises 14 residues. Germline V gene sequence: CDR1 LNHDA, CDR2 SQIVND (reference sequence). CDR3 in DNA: TGTGCCAGTAGTGAAGGACAGGGAGCCTATGACTACACCTTC. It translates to CASSEGQGAYDYTF.

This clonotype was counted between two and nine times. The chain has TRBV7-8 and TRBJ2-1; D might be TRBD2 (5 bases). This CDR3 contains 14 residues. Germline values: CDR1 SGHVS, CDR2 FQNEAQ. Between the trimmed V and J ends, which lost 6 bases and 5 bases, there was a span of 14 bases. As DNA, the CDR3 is TGTGCCAGCAGTCGAAATAGCGCAGACAATGAGCAGTTCTTC. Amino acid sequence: CASSRNSADNEQFF.

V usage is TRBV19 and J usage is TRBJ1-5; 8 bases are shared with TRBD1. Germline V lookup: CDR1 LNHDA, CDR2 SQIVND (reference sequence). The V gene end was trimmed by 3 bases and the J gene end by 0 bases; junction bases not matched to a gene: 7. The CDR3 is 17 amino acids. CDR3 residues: CASSIQGARNSNQPQHF. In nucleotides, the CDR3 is TGTGCCAGTAGTATCCAGGGGGCGCGGAATAGCAATCAGCCCCAGCATTTT.

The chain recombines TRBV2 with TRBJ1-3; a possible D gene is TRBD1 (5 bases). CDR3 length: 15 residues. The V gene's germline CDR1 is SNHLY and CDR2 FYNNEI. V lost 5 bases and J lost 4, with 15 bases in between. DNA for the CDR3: TGTGCCAGCAGTCCCGTCGGGACGTGGGGAAACACCATATATTTT. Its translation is CASSPVGTWGNTIYF.

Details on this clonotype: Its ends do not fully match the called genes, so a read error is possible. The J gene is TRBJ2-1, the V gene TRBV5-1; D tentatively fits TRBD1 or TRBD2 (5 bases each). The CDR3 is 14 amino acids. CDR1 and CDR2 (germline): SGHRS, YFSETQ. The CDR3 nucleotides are TGCGCCAGCAGCTTGGTGGGACGGCAATATGAGCAGTCCTTC. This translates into CASSLVGRQYEQSF.

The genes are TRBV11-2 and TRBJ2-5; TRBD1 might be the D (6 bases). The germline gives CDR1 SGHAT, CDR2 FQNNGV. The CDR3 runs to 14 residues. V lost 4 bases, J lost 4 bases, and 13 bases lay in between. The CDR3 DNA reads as TGTGCCAGCAGCTCCGCAGGGGTTCCAGAGACCCAGTACTTC. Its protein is CASSSAGVPETQYF.

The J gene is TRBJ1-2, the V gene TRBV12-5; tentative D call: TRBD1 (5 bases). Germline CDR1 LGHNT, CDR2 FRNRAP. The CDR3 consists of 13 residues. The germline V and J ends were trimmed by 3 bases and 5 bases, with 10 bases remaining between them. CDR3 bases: TGTGCTAGTGGTTTAGGGACCGCTTATGGCTACACCTTC. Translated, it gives CASGLGTAYGYTF.

As DNA, the CDR3 is TGTGCCAGCAGTTTGACCCTTACTAGCGGGGTAGCCTACAATGAGCAGTTCTTC. Translated: CASSLTLTSGVAYNEQFF. V gene TRBV27 combines with J gene TRBJ2-1; 10 positions match TRBD2. Trimming cost V 3 bases and J 2 bases; bases outside gene matches: 10. Germline assignment: CDR1 MNHEY and CDR2 SMNVEV (reference sequence). This CDR3 comprises 18 residues.

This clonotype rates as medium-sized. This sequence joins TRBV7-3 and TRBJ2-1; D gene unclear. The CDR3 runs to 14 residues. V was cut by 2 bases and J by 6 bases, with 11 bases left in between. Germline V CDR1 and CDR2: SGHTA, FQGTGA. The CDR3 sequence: CASSLGVGRNEQFF. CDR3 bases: TGTGCCAGCAGCTTAGGAGTCGGGCGCAATGAGCAGTTCTTC.

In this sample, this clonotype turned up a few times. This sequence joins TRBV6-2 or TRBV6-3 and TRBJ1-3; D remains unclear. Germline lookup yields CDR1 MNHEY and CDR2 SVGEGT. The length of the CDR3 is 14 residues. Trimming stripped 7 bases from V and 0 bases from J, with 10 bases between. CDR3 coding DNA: TGTGCCAGCACCCCGGGCTTCTCTGGAAACACCATATATTTT. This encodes CASTPGFSGNTIYF.

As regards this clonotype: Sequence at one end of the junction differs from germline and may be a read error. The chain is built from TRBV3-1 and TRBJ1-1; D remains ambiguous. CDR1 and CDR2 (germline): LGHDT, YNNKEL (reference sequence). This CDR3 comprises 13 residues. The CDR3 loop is CASSAQRNTEALF. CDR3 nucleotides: TGTGCCAGCAGCGCACAGAGGAACACTGAAGCTCTCTTT.

The CDR3 region is CAISVKGEAYEQYF. The CDR3 DNA reads TGTGCCATCAGTGTTAAGGGTGAGGCCTACGAGCAGTACTTC. This rearrangement joins TRBV10-3 to TRBJ2-7; D unresolved. The germline CDR1 and CDR2 sequences are ENHRY and SYGVKD. Trimming stripped 4 bases from V and 2 bases from J, with 12 bases between. The CDR3 runs to 14 residues.

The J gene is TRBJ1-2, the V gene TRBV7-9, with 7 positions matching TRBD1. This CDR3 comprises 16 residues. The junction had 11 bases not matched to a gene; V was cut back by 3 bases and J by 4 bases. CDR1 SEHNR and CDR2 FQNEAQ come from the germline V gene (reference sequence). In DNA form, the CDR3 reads TGTGCCAGCAGCTTGCCACTCCGACAGGGAATCTATGGCTACACCTTC. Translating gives CASSLPLRQGIYGYTF.